The 22 T cell receptor beta chains in this list originate from one sample, sequenced in a study of blood T cell repertoires in COVID-19 (TCRdb year 2020). The receptor library was made with the immunoSEQ multiplex PCR assay. Here the immuneACCESS table is served through TCRdb, limited to in-frame sequences with V and J called. Missing clones are a known gap in these copies; in checked studies unresolved V genes cover under half, and the rest lacks a known reason. The sample table lists some 170,000 clones, roughly 90% of them with a count of one. Clones ranked in the top ten supply around 1.2% of the sample. Sequenced: PBMCs or T cells enriched from blood (not recorded which). These receptors all come from a human donor with acute COVID-19. The donor label of this sample is uncertain.

The chain joins TRBV18 to TRBJ2-1; TRBD2 matches at 11 bases. The junction had 13 bases not matched to a gene; V was cut back by 5 bases and J by 4 bases. The CDR3 extends over 18 amino acids. Germline-derived CDR1 and CDR2 are KGHSH and LQKENI. CDR3 DNA: TGTGCCAGCTCAGCGGGGACTAGCGGATGGGTTGCGTACAATGAGCAGTTCTTC. Its protein is CASSAGTSGWVAYNEQFF.

The J gene is TRBJ1-6, the V gene TRBV9, with 10 positions matching TRBD1. CDR3 size: 14 residues. The V gene's germline CDR1 is SGDLS and CDR2 YYNGEE. Unmatched junction bases numbered 5, after V lost 0 bases and J lost 14 bases. CDR3 loop: CASSVGTGGSSLHF. In DNA, the CDR3 is TGTGCCAGCAGCGTAGGGACAGGGGGTTCTTCCCTCCACTTT.

The chain links TRBV6-5 to TRBJ2-1; D is possibly TRBD2 (5 bases). Trimming pared 8 bases from V and 3 bases from J, leaving 11 bases between. Germline V gene data show CDR1 as MNHEY and CDR2 as SVGAGI. This CDR3 has 13 amino acids. The CDR3 loop is CASFPSGYNEQFF. As DNA, the CDR3 is TGTGCCAGCTTTCCGAGCGGCTACAATGAGCAGTTCTTC.

V is TRBV5-1 and J is TRBJ2-5, with TRBD2 as a possible D gene (5 bases). Per germline, CDR1 SGHRS and CDR2 YFSETQ. The CDR3 runs to 16 residues. Between the trimmed V and J ends, which lost 1 base and 4 bases, there was a span of 17 bases. The CDR3 loop reads CASSLYSLDGGETQYF. Here the CDR3 DNA reads TGCGCCAGCAGCTTGTATTCTCTCGACGGAGGAGAGACCCAGTACTTC.

The V and J genes are TRBV6-8 and TRBJ2-2; 8 bases fit TRBD1. The germline CDR1 and CDR2 sequences are MNHGY and SAAAGT. The J segment lost 4 bases and the V segment lost 6 bases, leaving 13 bases of the junction unmatched. The CDR3 runs to 17 residues. CDR3 bases: TGTGCCAGCAGCCGAACTGCTGACAGGGGCGGCACCGGGGAGCTGTTTTTT. It specifies CASSRTADRGGTGELFF.

This clone has only one observation. The J gene is TRBJ2-7, the V gene TRBV24-1; D perhaps matches TRBD2 (6 bases). The germline V gene has CDR1 KGHDR and CDR2 SFDVKD. CDR3 length: 12 residues. Trimming took off 0 bases at V and 12 bases at J, with 11 bases between the two ends. This CDR3 reads CATSDLFGGRYF. Written as DNA, the CDR3 is TGTGCCACCAGTGATTTGTTCGGGGGAAGGTACTTC.

V usage is TRBV4-1 and J usage is TRBJ2-7; D may be TRBD1 (6 bases). This CDR3 contains 16 residues. Germline V gene lookup returns CDR1 MGHRA and CDR2 YSYEKL. The V and J ends lost 4 bases and 1 base respectively, with 17 bases between them. As DNA, the CDR3 is TGCGCCAGCAGCCCGATCCTCAGGGGTGGATCCTACGAGCAGTACTTC. Translation: CASSPILRGGSYEQYF.

This clone has only a few counts. The chain couples TRBV25-1 to TRBJ2-1; D may be TRBD1 (6 bases). Germline CDR1 and CDR2: MGHDK and SYGVNS. Trimming removed 2 bases from V and 4 bases from J, with 12 bases in between. CDR3 length equals 15 residues. The CDR3 bases are TGTGCCAGCAGTGAAGGAGGACAGAGTTACAATGAGCAGTTCTTC. Translated: CASSEGGQSYNEQFF.

In this sample, this clone turned up a few times. The chain has TRBV9 and TRBJ1-2, with 8 positions matching TRBD1. The J segment lost 8 bases and the V segment lost 1 base, leaving 4 bases of the junction unmatched. The germline V gene has CDR1 SGDLS and CDR2 YYNGEE. The CDR3 length is 13 residues. Here the CDR3 reads CASSVSGQVGYTF. Here the CDR3 DNA reads TGTGCCAGCAGCGTATCGGGACAGGTCGGCTACACCTTC.

The chain combines TRBV7-6 with TRBJ2-5; TRBD1 agrees at 10 bases. Germline V gives CDR1 SGHVS, CDR2 FNYEAQ. There are 16 residues in the CDR3. The J segment lost 7 bases and the V segment lost 5 bases, leaving 13 bases of the junction unmatched. The CDR3 nucleotides read TGTGCCAGCAGCCCACCACCCGGGACAGGGGAGGGGACCCAGTACTTC. It translates to CASSPPPGTGEGTQYF.

This chain connects TRBV7-6 to TRBJ2-7; TRBD1 aligns across 8 bases. The CDR3 spans 16 residues. Germline V gives CDR1 SGHVS, CDR2 FNYEAQ. V shed 2 bases, J shed 0 bases, and the junction held 6 bases outside the gene matches. The CDR3 sequence is CASSLTTGTGSYEQYF. The CDR3 bases are TGTGCCAGCAGCTTAACGACCGGGACAGGCTCCTACGAGCAGTACTTC.

The chain combines TRBV7-6 with TRBJ2-1, with a tentative D call TRBD2 (6 bases). CDR3 length: 15 residues. V gave up 6 bases and J gave up 2 bases, with 14 bases separating them. CDR1 and CDR2 (germline): SGHVS, FNYEAQ. The CDR3 is CASRSGEEAYNEQFF. DNA of the CDR3: TGTGCCAGCAGATCTGGGGAGGAAGCCTACAATGAGCAGTTCTTC.

The DNA for the CDR3 is TGTGCCAGTCTGGCAGGACACGGCTACACCTTC. Protein sequence: CASLAGHGYTF. J is TRBJ1-2 and V is TRBV19; TRBD1 is a possible D gene (5 bases). Per the germline V gene, CDR1 is LNHDA and CDR2 is SQIVND (reference sequence). Trimming stripped 8 bases from V and 8 bases from J, with 12 bases between. The CDR3 runs 11 residues.

This chain uses TRBV19 with TRBJ1-5, with D unresolved. The V end lost 6 bases, the J end lost 5 bases, and 14 bases lay between the germline ends. The CDR3 is made up of 14 amino acids. Germline CDR1 and CDR2: LNHDA and SQIVND (reference sequence). The CDR3 bases are TGTGCCAGTAGGAGTCTGGAGACCTATCAGCCCCAGCATTTT. It specifies CASRSLETYQPQHF.

V is TRBV11-2 and J is TRBJ1-1, with D perhaps matching TRBD1 (6 bases). Trimming pared 4 bases from V and 2 bases from J, leaving 14 bases between. CDR3 length equals 15 residues. The germline V gene encodes CDR1 SGHAT and CDR2 FQNNGV. In nucleotides, the CDR3 is TGTGCCAGCAGCTCTTCGGGACAACCCAACACTGAAGCTTTCTTT. Its translation: CASSSSGQPNTEAFF.

This chain joins TRBV19 and TRBJ1-1; D remains unclear. Germline V lookup: CDR1 LNHDA, CDR2 SQIVND (reference sequence). V gave up 5 bases and J gave up 2 bases, with 12 bases separating them. This CDR3 spans 14 amino acids. CDR3 region: CASSYTGVNTEAFF. The CDR3 region has the DNA TGTGCCAGTAGTTATACGGGAGTAAACACTGAAGCTTTCTTT.

The rearrangement joins TRBV6-1 to TRBJ1-3; D call uncertain. Trimming pared 1 base from V and 4 bases from J, leaving 5 bases between. Germline V lookup: CDR1 MNHNS, CDR2 SASEGT. The CDR3 extends over 13 amino acids. This chain's CDR3 is CASSEGPGNTIYF. CDR3 coding DNA: TGTGCCAGCAGTGAAGGGCCCGGAAACACCATATATTTT.

This rearrangement joins TRBV30 to TRBJ1-6; 8 positions agree with TRBD1. The V segment lost 5 bases and the J segment 8 bases; nucleotides outside the gene matches: 11. Germline V gene data show CDR1 as GTSNPN and CDR2 as SVGIG (reference sequence). This CDR3 region has 15 residues. CDR3 sequence reads: CAWGRWDRIYSPLHF. The DNA for the CDR3 is TGTGCCTGGGGGAGATGGGACAGGATTTATTCACCCCTCCACTTT. Together with reference TRBV30 and TRBJ1-6, the CDR3 gives the full variable domain: SQTIHQWPATLVQPVGSPLSLECTVEGTSNPNLYWYRQAAGRGLQLLFYSVGIGQISSEVPQNLSASRPQDRQFILSSKKLLLSDSGFYLCAWGRWDRIYSPLHFGNGTRLTVT.

The chain joins TRBV18 to TRBJ2-5, with a weak D call TRBD1 (5 bases). V shed 1 base and J shed 0 bases, with 9 bases lying between them. Germline V gene sequence: CDR1 KGHSH, CDR2 LQKENI. There are 15 residues in the CDR3. The CDR3 nucleotides read TGTGCCAGCTCACCACAGCAGGGAAACCAAGAGACCCAGTACTTC. It codes for CASSPQQGNQETQYF.

The chain is built from TRBV7-2 and TRBJ1-4, with TRBD1 matching over 7 bases. Unmatched junction bases numbered 7, after V lost 5 bases and J lost 4 bases. There are 15 residues in the CDR3. CDR1 is SGHTA, CDR2 FQGNSA, per germline. CDR3 nucleotides: TGTGCCAGCAGCCTAAGGGGGCTACATAATGAAAAACTGTTTTTT. Protein: CASSLRGLHNEKLFF.

V is TRBV7-6 and J is TRBJ2-3; D might be TRBD2 (6 bases). V was clipped by 2 bases and J by 2 bases, with 17 bases between them. CDR3 length: 17 amino acids. The V gene's germline CDR1 is SGHVS and CDR2 FNYEAQ. CDR3 DNA sequence: TGTGCCAGCAGCTTAAATGGCCCGGGAGTCATCACAGATACGCAGTATTTT. It encodes CASSLNGPGVITDTQYF.

The CDR3 sequence is CATLTGGYTNEKLFF. CDR3 sequence (DNA): TGTGCCACCTTGACAGGGGGCTATACTAATGAAAAACTGTTTTTT. The rearrangement uses TRBV24-1 and TRBJ1-4; 10 nucleotides match TRBD1. This CDR3 is 15 amino acids long. Germline V gene data show CDR1 as KGHDR and CDR2 as SFDVKD. The ends lost 9 bases at V and 2 bases at J; junction bases unmatched: 5.